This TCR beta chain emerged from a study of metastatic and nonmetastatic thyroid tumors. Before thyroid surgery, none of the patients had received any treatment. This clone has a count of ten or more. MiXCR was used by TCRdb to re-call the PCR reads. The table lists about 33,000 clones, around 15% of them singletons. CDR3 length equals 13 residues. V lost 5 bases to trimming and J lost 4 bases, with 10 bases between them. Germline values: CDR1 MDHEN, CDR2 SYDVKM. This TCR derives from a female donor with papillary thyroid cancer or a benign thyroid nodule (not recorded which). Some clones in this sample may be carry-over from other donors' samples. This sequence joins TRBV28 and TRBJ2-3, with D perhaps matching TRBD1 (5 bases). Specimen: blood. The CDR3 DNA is TGTGCCAGCAGTAGGGGTTACGCAGATACGCAGTATTTT. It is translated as CASSRGYADTQYF. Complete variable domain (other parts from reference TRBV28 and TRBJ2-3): DVKVTQSSRYLVKRTGEKVFLECVQDMDHENMFWYRQDPGLGLRLIYFSYDVKMKEKGDIPEGYSVSREKKERFSLILESASTNQTSMYLCASSRGYADTQYFGPGTRLTVL.